The 7 T cell receptor beta chains presented below share a single source sample, sequenced in a study of CD4 and CD8 cells across lung adenocarcinoma regions. TCRdb independently ran MiXCR on the PCR reads; one entry per CDR3 protein. The table records 3,000 to 4,000 distinct CDR3 sequences, more than 55% of them present only once. The sequenced sample consisted of CD8+ T cells from the margin of a lung tumor. These receptors came from a female donor with lung adenocarcinoma. The CD4 and CD8 labels of this study may be unreliable.

The V and J genes are TRBV6-8 and TRBJ2-1; D not certain. CDR1 and CDR2 from the germline V gene are MNHGY and SAAAGT. V dropped 1 base and J dropped 6 bases, with 16 bases sitting between them. CDR3 length: 16 residues. The CDR3 nucleotides are TGTGCCAGCAGTTACTACGATACCCCCCCTCTCAATGAGCAGTTCTTC. Residues: CASSYYDTPPLNEQFF.

The chain has TRBV10-3 and TRBJ2-1; possibly TRBD1 or TRBD2 for D (5 bases each). The better agreement between TRBJ2-2 and the DNA end casts doubt on the J call. CDR1 ENHRY and CDR2 SYGVKD come from the germline V gene. The CDR3 is 17 amino acids. CDR3 DNA sequence: TGTGCCATCAGTGATCACCGGGGCAGTGCGCCCAACGATGAGCTGTTTTTT. Residues: CAISDHRGSAPNDELFF.

About this clonotype: An end of the junction differs from the germline gene, which may be a read error. The chain joins TRBV7-7 to TRBJ2-4; the D gene is possibly TRBD2 (5 bases). Germline lookup yields CDR1 SSHAT and CDR2 FNYEAQ (reference sequence). There are 13 residues in the CDR3. CDR3 amino acids: CATGLGATNMQYF. Written as DNA, the CDR3 is TGTGCTACGGGGTTGGGAGCCACAAACATGCAGTACTTC.

V is TRBV6-1 and J is TRBJ2-2; a weak D match, TRBD2 (5 bases). The CDR3 runs to 13 residues. Between the trimmed V and J ends, which lost 4 bases and 5 bases, there was a span of 8 bases. Per the germline V gene, CDR1 is MNHNS and CDR2 is SASEGT. Here the CDR3 DNA reads TGTGCCAGCAGTGGTCGGGAAACCGGGGAGCTGTTTTTT. It yields the protein CASSGRETGELFF.

This chain uses TRBV6-5 with TRBJ2-1, with D possibly being TRBD1 (6 bases). Trimming removed 2 bases at V and 13 bases at J, with 18 bases between. From germline, CDR1 is MNHEY and CDR2 SVGAGI. This CDR3 is built from 14 residues. Here the CDR3 reads CASSYDWGQETQFF. In nucleotides, the CDR3 is TGTGCCAGCAGTTACGATTGGGGGCAAGAGACCCAGTTCTTC.

V and J are TRBV6-1 and TRBJ1-2; perhaps TRBD1 as D (5 bases). This CDR3 contains 14 residues. V was clipped by 2 bases and J by 2 bases, with 9 bases between them. CDR1 is MNHNS, CDR2 SASEGT, per germline. The CDR3 DNA reads as TGTGCCAGCAGTGAATTTGGGGGGAACTATGGCTACACCTTC. This sequence encodes CASSEFGGNYGYTF.

The chain joins TRBV12-3 or TRBV12-4 to TRBJ2-1; 11 bases agree with TRBD2. The DNA end is a closer match to TRBJ2-7, so the J assignment may be wrong. The CDR3 runs to 15 residues. CDR3 residues: CASSLGLAGGYEQYF. The CDR3 DNA reads as TGTGCCAGCAGTTTAGGCCTAGCGGGAGGTTACGAGCAGTACTTC.